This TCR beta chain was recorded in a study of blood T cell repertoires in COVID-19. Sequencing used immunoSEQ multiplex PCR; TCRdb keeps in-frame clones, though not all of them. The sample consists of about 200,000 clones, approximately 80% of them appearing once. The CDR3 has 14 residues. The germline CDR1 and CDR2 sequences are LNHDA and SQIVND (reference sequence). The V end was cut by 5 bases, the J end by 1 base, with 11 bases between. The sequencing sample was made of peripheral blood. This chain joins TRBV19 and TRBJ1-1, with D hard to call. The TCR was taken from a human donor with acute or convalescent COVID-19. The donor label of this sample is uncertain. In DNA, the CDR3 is TGTGCCAGTAGTCGGAGTGGCTCGAACACTGAAGCTTTCTTT. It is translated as CASSRSGSNTEAFF.